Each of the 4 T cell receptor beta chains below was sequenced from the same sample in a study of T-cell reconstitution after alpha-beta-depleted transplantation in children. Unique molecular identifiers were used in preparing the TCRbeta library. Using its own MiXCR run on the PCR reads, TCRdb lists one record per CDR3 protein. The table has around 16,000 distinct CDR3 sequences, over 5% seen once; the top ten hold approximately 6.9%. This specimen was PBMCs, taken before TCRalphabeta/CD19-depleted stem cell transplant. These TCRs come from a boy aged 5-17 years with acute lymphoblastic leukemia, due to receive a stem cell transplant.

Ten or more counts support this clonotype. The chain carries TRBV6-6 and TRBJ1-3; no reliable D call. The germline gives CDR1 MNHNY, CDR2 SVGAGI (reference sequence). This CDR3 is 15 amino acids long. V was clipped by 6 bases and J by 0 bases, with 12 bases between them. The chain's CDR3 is CASSLTRLSGNTIYF. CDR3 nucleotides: TGTGCCAGCAGCCTGACTCGGCTCTCTGGAAACACCATATATTTT.

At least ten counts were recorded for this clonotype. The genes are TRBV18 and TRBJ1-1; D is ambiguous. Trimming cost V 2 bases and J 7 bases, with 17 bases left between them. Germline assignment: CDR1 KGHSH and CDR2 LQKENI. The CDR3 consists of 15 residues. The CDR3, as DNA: TGTGCCAGCTCACCATCGTGGGCTCCCCAAGGTGAAGCTTTCTTT. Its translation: CASSPSWAPQGEAFF.

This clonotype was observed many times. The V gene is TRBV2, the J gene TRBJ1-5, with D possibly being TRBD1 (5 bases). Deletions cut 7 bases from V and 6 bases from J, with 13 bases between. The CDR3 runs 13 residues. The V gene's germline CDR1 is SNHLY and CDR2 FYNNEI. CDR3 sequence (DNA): TGTGCCAGCAATGGCGGAGGGGTTCAGCCCCAGCATTTT. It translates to CASNGGGVQPQHF.

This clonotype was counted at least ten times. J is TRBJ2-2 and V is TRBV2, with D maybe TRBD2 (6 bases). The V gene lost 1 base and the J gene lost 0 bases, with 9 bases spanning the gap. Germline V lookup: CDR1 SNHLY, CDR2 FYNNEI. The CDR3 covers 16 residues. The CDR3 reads CASSEVRGTNTGELFF. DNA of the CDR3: TGTGCCAGCAGTGAAGTTCGGGGGACGAACACCGGGGAGCTGTTTTTT.